What follows are 23 T cell receptor beta chains derived from one specimen sequenced in a study of shared clonotypes between healthy human individuals. Using immunoSEQ multiplex PCR, the repertoire was profiled, and TCRdb retains in-frame clones only, with some absent. The sample contains hundreds of thousands of clones, roughly 78% of which appear only once. Specimen: memory CD4+ T cells sorted from blood. Documented subset: CD45RA-negative fraction. The receptors were sampled from a woman aged 25 to 45 in good health.

This clone was seen many times. This chain uses TRBV5-1 with TRBJ2-3, with 9 positions matching TRBD1. The CDR3 extends over 15 amino acids. Trimming removed 5 bases from V and 2 bases from J; junction bases left unmatched: 6. Germline CDR1 and CDR2: SGHRS and YFSETQ. The CDR3 region is CASRRGQGATDTQYF. The CDR3 bases are TGCGCCAGCAGGAGGGGACAGGGTGCCACAGATACGCAGTATTTT.

The chain recombines TRBV6-6 with TRBJ2-7; 10 bases agree with TRBD1. From germline, CDR1 is MNHNY and CDR2 SVGAGI (reference sequence). The CDR3 loop spans 15 amino acids. Losses at the gene ends were 7 bases for V and 0 bases for J; bases not matched to a gene: 6. The CDR3 here is CASTRGQGSSYEQYF. CDR3 nucleotides: TGTGCCAGCACGCGGGGACAGGGGAGCTCCTACGAGCAGTACTTC.

The rearrangement links TRBV28 to TRBJ2-7; tentative D call: TRBD1 (6 bases). The CDR3 totals 14 residues. The V end lost 4 bases, the J end lost 2 bases, and 12 bases lay between the germline ends. Looked up from germline, CDR1 is MDHEN and CDR2 is SYDVKM. The CDR3 nucleotides are TGTGCCAGCAGTTCATCGGGACACCCCTACGAGCAGTACTTC. Its protein product is CASSSSGHPYEQYF.

The chain has TRBV28 and TRBJ2-3; weak D call: TRBD2 (6 bases). Germline CDR1 reads MDHEN; CDR2 reads SYDVKM. This CDR3 spans 21 amino acids. Trimming shortened V by 4 bases and J by 0 bases, and 29 bases separated the two germline ends. The CDR3 nucleotides read TGTGCCAGCAGTTATTTTTACGGATCAGCGGGTGCGTCCCCTAGCACAGATACGCAGTATTTT. It specifies CASSYFYGSAGASPSTDTQYF.

The chain joins TRBV10-2 to TRBJ1-2; no firm D call. V lost 6 bases and J 1 base, leaving 6 bases between the germline ends. The CDR3 contains 12 residues. Germline V gene sequence: CDR1 WSHSY, CDR2 SAAADI. CDR3 in amino acids: CASSQVNYGYTF. The CDR3 nucleotides are TGCGCCAGCAGCCAGGTTAACTATGGCTACACCTTC.

This chain connects TRBV7-2 to TRBJ2-2, with 8 positions matching TRBD2. There are 17 residues in the CDR3. Trimming cost V 7 bases and J 4 bases; bases outside gene matches: 14. From germline, CDR1 is SGHTA and CDR2 FQGNSA. The CDR3 region has the DNA TGTGCCAGCATTTCAAGCGGGCTAGCGGGCCTCACCGGGGAGCTGTTTTTT. Its protein product is CASISSGLAGLTGELFF.

Here the CDR3 reads CASSFRLAGGDEQFF. As DNA, the CDR3 is TGCGCCAGCAGCTTCAGGCTAGCGGGAGGGGATGAGCAGTTCTTC. The chain uses TRBV5-1 and TRBJ2-1, with TRBD2 matching over 12 bases. CDR3 length: 15 amino acids. Germline V gene data show CDR1 as SGHRS and CDR2 as YFSETQ. Trimming took 2 bases from V and 8 from J; bases not matched to a gene: 5.

The gene calls are TRBV5-4 and TRBJ2-3; 9 nucleotides match TRBD2. This CDR3 spans 16 amino acids. The germline CDR1 and CDR2 sequences are SGHNT and YYREEE (reference sequence). The trim removed 4 bases at V and 5 bases at J, leaving 11 bases unmatched. CDR3 in DNA: TGTGCCAGCAGCGGGTTGGCGGGAGGGTTGATAGATACGCAGTATTTT. It codes for CASSGLAGGLIDTQYF.

The chain has TRBV5-4 and TRBJ2-2; TRBD1 agrees at 9 bases. V lost 6 bases, J lost 5 bases, and 8 bases stayed unmatched. Looked up from germline, CDR1 is SGHNT and CDR2 is YYREEE (reference sequence). The CDR3 spans 15 residues. The CDR3 spells CASTHRGRSTGELFF. The CDR3 region has the DNA TGTGCCAGCACCCACAGGGGGCGCAGTACCGGGGAGCTGTTTTTT.

V and J are TRBV28 and TRBJ1-5; 7 bases align to TRBD1. V was clipped by 5 bases and J by 5 bases; unmatched bases: 9. The length of the CDR3 is 15 residues. Germline CDR1 reads MDHEN; CDR2 reads SYDVKM. In DNA form, the CDR3 reads TGTGCCAGCAGTCACAGGGGCGGGGGGGATCAGCCCCAGCATTTT. Its protein is CASSHRGGGDQPQHF. Supplemented by reference TRBV28 and TRBJ1-5, the full variable domain reads DVKVTQSSRYLVKRTGEKVFLECVQDMDHENMFWYRQDPGLGLRLIYFSYDVKMKEKGDIPEGYSVSREKKERFSLILESASTNQTSMYLCASSHRGGGDQPQHFGDGTRLSIL.

Only one count was recorded for this clone. The rearrangement links TRBV28 to TRBJ2-3; 12 bases fit TRBD2. From germline, CDR1 is MDHEN and CDR2 SYDVKM. There are 16 residues in the CDR3. V dropped 4 bases and J dropped 6; count of bases not matched to a gene: 8. CDR3 protein: CASSSPAGLAGDTQYF. In nucleotides, the CDR3 is TGTGCCAGCAGTTCACCCGCCGGACTAGCGGGGGATACGCAGTATTTT.

The rearrangement uses TRBV7-9 and TRBJ2-1; 9 bases agree with TRBD2. Germline lookup yields CDR1 SEHNR and CDR2 FQNEAQ (reference sequence). The CDR3 extends over 16 amino acids. Trimming removed 5 bases from V and 8 bases from J; junction bases left unmatched: 13. CDR3 residues: CASSLRGREGSDEQFF. The CDR3 region has the DNA TGTGCCAGCAGCCTCCGGGGGCGGGAGGGTAGCGATGAGCAGTTCTTC.

V is TRBV2 and J is TRBJ2-7; D is unclear. The CDR3 runs 11 residues. Germline V gives CDR1 SNHLY, CDR2 FYNNEI. V was pared by 8 bases and J by 0 bases, with 5 bases between. The chain's CDR3 is CASSTSYEQYF. The CDR3 bases are TGTGCCAGCTCAACCTCCTACGAGCAGTACTTC. Full variable domain (remainder filled in from reference TRBV2 and TRBJ2-7): EPEVTQTPSHQVTQMGQEVILRCVPISNHLYFYWYRQILGQKVEFLVSFYNNEISEKSEIFDDQFSVERPDGSNFTLKIRSTKLEDSAMYFCASSTSYEQYFGPGTRLTVT.

In its sample, this clone was seen once. The chain combines TRBV5-1 with TRBJ2-7, with 7 bases aligning to TRBD1. Germline assignment: CDR1 SGHRS and CDR2 YFSETQ. V lost 5 bases to trimming and J lost 0 bases; unmatched junction nucleotides: 2. The CDR3 sequence is 13 residues long. CDR3 residues: CASSDRVSYEQYF. In DNA, the CDR3 is TGCGCCAGCAGTGACAGGGTCTCCTACGAGCAGTACTTC.

The chain links TRBV11-2 to TRBJ1-2; unclear D gene. Germline assignment: CDR1 SGHAT and CDR2 FQNNGV. CDR3 length equals 17 residues. V gave up 1 base and J gave up 6 bases, with 21 bases separating them. The CDR3 sequence is CASSLVSTDLWGHGYTF. The DNA of the CDR3 is TGTGCCAGCAGCTTAGTCTCCACGGACCTTTGGGGTCATGGCTACACCTTC.

The CDR3 bases are TGCGCCAGCAGCTTGGGTGGGGACCCGCCCGGGTCCCAGTACTTC. It is translated as CASSLGGDPPGSQYF. This chain joins TRBV5-1 and TRBJ2-5, with D perhaps assigned TRBD1 or TRBD2 (5 bases each). V was cut by 0 bases and J by 9 bases, with 18 bases left in between. This CDR3 has 15 residues. Germline V lookup: CDR1 SGHRS, CDR2 YFSETQ.

CDR3 sequence reads: CASRGTDLYEQYF. In DNA, the CDR3 is TGTGCCAGCAGAGGGACAGACCTCTACGAGCAGTACTTC. The rearrangement joins TRBV21-1 to TRBJ2-7; TRBD1 reflects the table's D call only, with no check against the DNA. TRBV21-1 is deemed a pseudogene. The CDR3 runs 13 residues.

Points on this clone: One base away lies a much larger clone, so this may be a sequencing read error. Other DNA sequences in this specimen translate into the identical CDR3. The V gene is TRBV5-1, the J gene TRBJ2-1; TRBD2 agrees at 9 bases. The germline gives CDR1 SGHRS, CDR2 YFSETQ. Germline trimming cut 0 bases from V and 4 bases from J; bases unmatched to any gene: 2. The CDR3 is 15 residues long. CDR3 DNA: TGCGCCAGCAGCTTGGTGACTAGCGGATACAATGAGCAGTTCTTC. This sequence encodes CASSLVTSGYNEQFF.

In its sample, this clone was seen once. This sample also contains other DNA sequences that code for the same CDR3. The chain couples TRBV10-3 to TRBJ2-1, with D possibly matching TRBD2 (6 bases). The CDR3 loop spans 14 amino acids. Germline CDR1 and CDR2: ENHRY and SYGVKD. The V gene lost 2 bases and the J gene lost 4 bases, with 9 bases spanning the gap. CDR3 coding DNA: TGTGCCATCAGTGAGGCCGGGGGATACAATGAGCAGTTCTTC. Protein product: CAISEAGGYNEQFF.

The chain uses TRBV7-3 and TRBJ2-7, with unresolved D. Germline CDR1 reads SGHTA; CDR2 reads FQGTGA. The CDR3 is 14 residues long. V gave up 2 bases and J gave up 2 bases, with 10 bases separating them. CDR3 nucleotide sequence: TGTGCCAGCAGCTTAGACAAAGGACCCTACGAGCAGTACTTC. This translates into CASSLDKGPYEQYF.

J is TRBJ1-2 and V is TRBV28; D uncertain. With 5 bases removed from V and 4 bases from J, the gap between germline ends came to 8 bases. The CDR3 consists of 12 residues. The germline gives CDR1 MDHEN, CDR2 SYDVKM. The CDR3 is CASSAPPYGYTF. The CDR3, as DNA: TGTGCCAGCAGTGCCCCCCCCTATGGCTACACCTTC.

V is TRBV19 and J is TRBJ2-6; tentative D call: TRBD2 (5 bases). Germline V CDR1 and CDR2: LNHDA, SQIVND (reference sequence). This CDR3 is 16 amino acids long. V shed 3 bases and J shed 5 bases, with 14 bases lying between them. This CDR3 reads CASSITAFGRANVLTF. The CDR3 bases are TGTGCCAGTAGTATTACAGCCTTCGGGAGGGCCAACGTCCTGACTTTC.

This clone has only one observation. V and J are TRBV7-2 and TRBJ2-1; D unresolved. Germline loops: CDR1 SGHTA, CDR2 FQGNSA. The CDR3 has 14 amino acids. V gave up 0 bases and J gave up 8 bases, with 11 bases separating them. The CDR3 spells CASSLASGIDEQFF. CDR3 bases: TGTGCCAGCAGCTTAGCTAGTGGCATCGATGAGCAGTTCTTC. Drawing the rest from reference TRBV7-2 and TRBJ2-1, the complete variable domain is GAGVSQSPSNKVTEKGKDVELRCDPISGHTALYWYRQSLGQGLEFLIYFQGNSAPDKSGLPSDRFSAERTGGSVSTLTIQRTQQEDSAVYLCASSLASGIDEQFFGPGTRLTVL.